The present entry profiles one TCR beta chain with its context. Losses at the gene ends were 1 base for V and 2 bases for J; bases not matched to a gene: 5. Germline values: CDR1 SGHRS, CDR2 YFSETQ. There are 16 residues in the CDR3. The data belong to a study of blood T cell repertoires in COVID-19. In the authors' methods: It was from reference gene primer amplification that nucleated cell counts were estimated. The method was immunoSEQ multiplex PCR; TCRdb's version includes in-frame clones alone and lacks a portion of them. Clone size and V and J calls were adopted from that table, with D and trimming inferred from the DNA. The sample has approximately 120,000 clones, around four fifths seen once; the top ten hold 13%.

This TCR came from a human donor in a cohort sampled during active COVID-19. The chain is built from TRBV5-1 and TRBJ2-3; 9 positions match TRBD2. Sequenced: peripheral blood. Here the CDR3 reads CASSLRRGGNTDTQYF. CDR3 nucleotides: TGCGCCAGCAGCTTGAGGCGGGGGGGCAACACAGATACGCAGTATTTT.